These 2 T cell receptor beta chains came from one sample sequenced in a study of CD8 T cell repertoires and HIV-1 epitope variants. These TCRs are of unknown antigen specificity. Using immunoSEQ multiplex PCR, the repertoire was profiled, and TCRdb retains in-frame clones only, with some absent. The sample includes 5,000 to 6,500 clones, about 66% seen only once; the top ten take 43%. Sequencing input: cultured CD8+ T cells derived from PBMCs. Every receptor here comes from a male donor with HIV.

This chain connects TRBV7-9 to TRBJ2-2, with D possibly TRBD1 on 6 matching bases. Germline values: CDR1 SEHNR, CDR2 FQNEAQ (reference sequence). With 1 base removed from V and 3 bases from J, the gap between germline ends came to 9 bases. The CDR3 totals 15 residues. Here the CDR3 reads CASSLEGGYTGELFF. The CDR3 nucleotides read TGTGCCAGCAGCTTAGAAGGGGGATACACCGGGGAGCTGTTTTTT.

The chain links TRBV23-1 to TRBJ2-7; D may be TRBD1 or TRBD2 (5 bases each). TRBV23-1 is sorted into the ORF group, with uncertain function. V was clipped by 0 bases and J by 3 bases, with 18 bases between them. The CDR3 sequence is 17 residues long. For the CDR3, the DNA is TGCGCCAGCAGTCAATCGGGGGACGGGGCAGCGATCTACGAGCAGTACTTC. Its translation is CASSQSGDGAAIYEQYF.